A single T cell receptor (beta chain) is shown here with its context. The antigen is not known. This record belongs to a study of sequential checkpoint blockade in melanoma. In the study overall: Patients were randomized 1:1 to nivolumab-then-ipilimumab or ipilimumab-then-nivolumab first-line. TCRbeta immunosequencing was performed on DNA from more than 75 pretreatment melanoma tumor samples.

This table comes from immunoSEQ multiplex PCR, and its TCRdb copy is limited to in-frame clones, with some not included. This repertoire shows some 880 clones, approximately 25% found once; its top ten account for approximately 23%. The treatment: randomized to nivolumab then ipilimumab (arm A) or the reverse (arm B). V dropped 9 bases and J dropped 2; count of bases not matched to a gene: 5. The germline V gene has CDR1 LNHDA and CDR2 SQIVND (reference sequence). CDR3 length equals 13 residues. Study-level findings and limits: PD-L1 staining and CD8+ counts, not mutational load, tracked tumor T-cell clonality.

The receptor comes from a human donor with melanoma. The starting material was tumor tissue (inferred from file names), obtained from a patient given nivolumab and ipilimumab in sequence. The rearrangement links TRBV19 to TRBJ1-1, with 8 bases lining up with TRBD1. The CDR3 loop reads CASQGAINTEAFF. The CDR3 region has the DNA TGTGCCAGCCAGGGGGCAATTAACACTGAAGCTTTCTTT.